This is a list of T cell receptor beta chains from one sample in a study of OX40 agonist ivuxolimab in advanced cancers. Some clones are missing from TCRdb's copy, which holds only in-frame ones; the method was immunoSEQ multiplex PCR. The sample lists some 90,000 clones; around 87% were seen once. Sequencing was performed on CD4+ or CD8+ T cells sorted from blood, taken in a trial of the OX40 agonist ivuxolimab. The receptors were gathered from an adult with an advanced solid tumor such as melanoma, head and neck, liver or kidney cancer. Each CDR3 is given with its conserved first and last residue. The order of the fields is D gene, V gene, clone size, J gene, CDR3 DNA, CDR3 protein. The D gene is left open where the match is weak. Clone size is not always given. Where it is, it says once, few, many or a class for expanded clones.

d_gene: NA; v_gene: TRBV15; abundance: few; j_gene: TRBJ2-1; CDR3nt: TGTGCCACCAGGATAGGGGGAAGCGGCAATGAGCAGTTCTTC; CDR3aa: CATRIGGSGNEQFF
d_gene: NA; v_gene: TRBV5-1; abundance: NA; j_gene: TRBJ1-6; CDR3nt: TGCGCCAGCAGCTTGGATTTTGGCGGAAATTCACCCCTCCACTTT; CDR3aa: CASSLDFGGNSPLHF
d_gene: NA; v_gene: TRBV10-3; abundance: NA; j_gene: TRBJ2-3; CDR3nt: TGTGCCATCAGTCAGACAGAAAGTAGCACAGATACGCAGTATTTT; CDR3aa: CAISQTESSTDTQYF
d_gene: TRBD1; v_gene: TRBV9; abundance: NA; j_gene: TRBJ2-2; CDR3nt: TGTGCCAGCAGCGTAGAAGGGACAGGGGTCACCGGGGAGCTGTTTTTT; CDR3aa: CASSVEGTGVTGELFF
d_gene: TRBD2; v_gene: TRBV28; abundance: NA; j_gene: TRBJ2-1; CDR3nt: TGTGCCAGCAGTGGACTAGCGGGAGGGCCTTACAATGAGCAGTTCTTC; CDR3aa: CASSGLAGGPYNEQFF
d_gene: NA; v_gene: TRBV10-3; abundance: NA; j_gene: TRBJ2-3; CDR3nt: TGTGCCATCAGTGGGGGTGAGGTGGCCAACACAGATACGCAGTATTTT; CDR3aa: CAISGGEVANTDTQYF
d_gene: NA; v_gene: TRBV5-1; abundance: NA; j_gene: TRBJ1-1; CDR3nt: TGCGCCAGCAGCTTGGCCCCAGGGGCTGAAGCTTTCTTT; CDR3aa: CASSLAPGAEAFF
d_gene: NA; v_gene: TRBV15; abundance: NA; j_gene: TRBJ2-4; CDR3nt: TGTGCCACCAGCAGAGATCGGACAGCTTGGGCCAAAAACATTCAGTACTTC; CDR3aa: CATSRDRTAWAKNIQYF
d_gene: NA; v_gene: TRBV30; abundance: NA; j_gene: TRBJ1-2; CDR3nt: TGTGCCTGGAGTCCAGGGATTGGCTACACCTTC; CDR3aa: CAWSPGIGYTF
d_gene: NA; v_gene: TRBV7-2; abundance: NA; j_gene: TRBJ2-7; CDR3nt: TGTGCCAGCAGCTCCTCCCGGGTCTCCTACGAGCAGTACTTC; CDR3aa: CASSSSRVSYEQYF
d_gene: TRBD2; v_gene: TRBV30; abundance: NA; j_gene: TRBJ2-1; CDR3nt: TGTGCCTGGAGCCGACTAGCGGTCCACAATGAGCAGTTCTTC; CDR3aa: CAWSRLAVHNEQFF
d_gene: NA; v_gene: TRBV6-6; abundance: NA; j_gene: TRBJ2-7; CDR3nt: TGTGCCAGCAGTCCAGGAAGGGCCTACGAGCAGTACTTC; CDR3aa: CASSPGRAYEQYF
d_gene: NA; v_gene: TRBV5-1; abundance: NA; j_gene: TRBJ2-5; CDR3nt: TGCGCCAGCGGCCAAGAGACCCAGTACTTC; CDR3aa: CASGQETQYF
d_gene: TRBD1; v_gene: TRBV7-8; abundance: NA; j_gene: TRBJ2-7; CDR3nt: TGTGCCAGCAGCTTAGCGGGGACAGCCTACGAGCAGTACTTC; CDR3aa: CASSLAGTAYEQYF
d_gene: NA; v_gene: TRBV19; abundance: NA; j_gene: TRBJ1-1; CDR3nt: TGTGCCAGTAGTATAGGTTTCAGTCAGAACACTGAAGCTTTCTTT; CDR3aa: CASSIGFSQNTEAFF
d_gene: NA; v_gene: TRBV28; abundance: few; j_gene: TRBJ1-3; CDR3nt: TGTGCCAGCAGATGGGGGGCCTCTGGAAACACCATATATTTT; CDR3aa: CASRWGASGNTIYF
d_gene: NA; v_gene: TRBV10-3; abundance: NA; j_gene: TRBJ1-5; CDR3nt: TGTGCCATCTGTCCCTCCAGCAATCAGCCCCAGCATTTT; CDR3aa: CAICPSSNQPQHF
d_gene: NA; v_gene: TRBV5-1; abundance: NA; j_gene: TRBJ2-5; CDR3nt: TGCGCCAGCAGCTTGTCGGAGGGCCAAGAGACCCAGTACTTC; CDR3aa: CASSLSEGQETQYF
d_gene: NA; v_gene: TRBV9; abundance: NA; j_gene: TRBJ1-1; CDR3nt: TGTGCCAGCAGCGTAGCCTCGGACACTGAAGCTTTCTTT; CDR3aa: CASSVASDTEAFF
d_gene: TRBD1; v_gene: TRBV5-6; abundance: NA; j_gene: TRBJ1-5; CDR3nt: TGTGCCAGCAGCTCCTACAGGGGGCAAAGCAATCAGCCCCAGCATTTT; CDR3aa: CASSSYRGQSNQPQHF
d_gene: TRBD1; v_gene: TRBV18; abundance: NA; j_gene: TRBJ2-7; CDR3nt: TGTGCCAGCTCCCGGGACAGCATCTCCTACGAGCAGTACTTC; CDR3aa: CASSRDSISYEQYF
d_gene: NA; v_gene: TRBV4-3; abundance: NA; j_gene: TRBJ2-3; CDR3nt: TGCGCCAGCAGCCAAGATTTTGGAGGGGGCACAGATACGCAGTATTTT; CDR3aa: CASSQDFGGGTDTQYF
d_gene: NA; v_gene: TRBV5-4; abundance: once; j_gene: TRBJ2-3; CDR3nt: TGTGCCAGCAGCCCCGGAGGGCCAACGCAGTATTTT; CDR3aa: CASSPGGPTQYF
d_gene: NA; v_gene: TRBV11-3; abundance: NA; j_gene: TRBJ1-1; CDR3nt: TGTGCCAGCAGCTTAGATGGAACTGAAGCTTTCTTT; CDR3aa: CASSLDGTEAFF
d_gene: NA; v_gene: TRBV5-6; abundance: NA; j_gene: TRBJ2-2; CDR3nt: TGTGCCAGCAGCTTGGTGGGGACCGGGGCCGGGGAGCTGTTTTTT; CDR3aa: CASSLVGTGAGELFF
d_gene: NA; v_gene: TRBV19; abundance: NA; j_gene: TRBJ2-2; CDR3nt: TGTGCCAGTAGTATAACGCTGGGGGGGGAGCTGTTTTTT; CDR3aa: CASSITLGGELFF
d_gene: NA; v_gene: TRBV5-4; abundance: NA; j_gene: TRBJ1-2; CDR3nt: TGTGCCAGCAGCTTGGACCAGGTCGAGTATGGCTACACCTTC; CDR3aa: CASSLDQVEYGYTF
d_gene: TRBD2; v_gene: TRBV7-7; abundance: NA; j_gene: TRBJ2-1; CDR3nt: TGTGCCAGCAGCCCAGCGGGAGGGTCGCATGAGCAGTTCTTC; CDR3aa: CASSPAGGSHEQFF
d_gene: NA; v_gene: TRBV18; abundance: NA; j_gene: TRBJ2-2; CDR3nt: TGTGCCAGCTCACCATGGACTGTGAACACCGGGGAGCTGTTTTTT; CDR3aa: CASSPWTVNTGELFF
d_gene: NA; v_gene: TRBV5-4; abundance: NA; j_gene: TRBJ2-1; CDR3nt: TGTGCCAGCAGCCCCCAGGGGTCCTATTACAATGAGCAGTTCTTC; CDR3aa: CASSPQGSYYNEQFF
d_gene: TRBD2; v_gene: TRBV5-1; abundance: NA; j_gene: TRBJ2-7; CDR3nt: TGCGCCAGCAGCTTGGAATCCCTAGCGGGAGTTGGGGAGCAGTACTTC; CDR3aa: CASSLESLAGVGEQYF
d_gene: NA; v_gene: TRBV29-1; abundance: NA; j_gene: TRBJ2-1; CDR3nt: TGCAGCGTTGAGATTCAGACGGCTCGGGCTTACAATGAGCAGTTCTTC; CDR3aa: CSVEIQTARAYNEQFF
d_gene: TRBD2; v_gene: TRBV28; abundance: NA; j_gene: TRBJ2-7; CDR3nt: TGTGCCAGCAGTCCCAGACTAGCGGGAAGGTCCTACGAGCAGTACTTC; CDR3aa: CASSPRLAGRSYEQYF
d_gene: NA; v_gene: TRBV7-2; abundance: NA; j_gene: TRBJ2-2; CDR3nt: TGTGCCAGCAGCCCCCTTAGTGGCCGAGGGGAGCTGTTTTTT; CDR3aa: CASSPLSGRGELFF
d_gene: NA; v_gene: TRBV28; abundance: NA; j_gene: TRBJ2-7; CDR3nt: TGTGCCAGCAGTTTATCGGCCCACGAGCAGTACTTC; CDR3aa: CASSLSAHEQYF
d_gene: NA; v_gene: TRBV28; abundance: NA; j_gene: TRBJ1-2; CDR3nt: TGTGCCAGCAGTTTTCCAGGGGATGGCTACACCTTC; CDR3aa: CASSFPGDGYTF
d_gene: TRBD1; v_gene: TRBV7-2; abundance: NA; j_gene: TRBJ1-5; CDR3nt: TGTGCCAGCAGCTTGACAGGGGGAATAGGACAGCCCCAGCATTTT; CDR3aa: CASSLTGGIGQPQHF
d_gene: NA; v_gene: TRBV18; abundance: few; j_gene: TRBJ1-5; CDR3nt: TGTGCCAGCTCACCGACGAACAGACCCAATCAGCCCCAGCATTTT; CDR3aa: CASSPTNRPNQPQHF
d_gene: NA; v_gene: TRBV7-2; abundance: once; j_gene: TRBJ2-1; CDR3nt: TGTGCCAGCAGCTTAGGTGGGGGTGTAAGGCAGTTCTTC; CDR3aa: CASSLGGGVRQFF
d_gene: TRBD1; v_gene: TRBV19; abundance: NA; j_gene: TRBJ1-4; CDR3nt: TGTGCCAGTAGTATTACAGGGGTGAATGAAAAACTGTTTTTT; CDR3aa: CASSITGVNEKLFF
d_gene: TRBD1; v_gene: TRBV5-5; abundance: NA; j_gene: TRBJ1-2; CDR3nt: TGTGCCAGCAGCCCGACAGGGCTTAACTATGGCTACACCTTC; CDR3aa: CASSPTGLNYGYTF
d_gene: NA; v_gene: TRBV27; abundance: many; j_gene: TRBJ1-1; CDR3nt: TGTGCCAGCAGTTTATCGGCAGGATTGAACACTGAAGCTTTCTTT; CDR3aa: CASSLSAGLNTEAFF
d_gene: TRBD1; v_gene: TRBV7-8; abundance: NA; j_gene: TRBJ1-2; CDR3nt: TGTGCCAGCAGCTTCCTTCGACTCGGGACAGGGCAAGGCTACACCTTC; CDR3aa: CASSFLRLGTGQGYTF
d_gene: TRBD1; v_gene: TRBV10-1; abundance: NA; j_gene: TRBJ2-2; CDR3nt: TGCGCCAGCAGTGGGACAGGGAACACCGGGGAGCTGTTTTTT; CDR3aa: CASSGTGNTGELFF
d_gene: NA; v_gene: TRBV27; abundance: NA; j_gene: TRBJ1-6; CDR3nt: TGTGCCAGCAGTTTTTCCGCTGATAATAATTCACCCCTCCACTTT; CDR3aa: CASSFSADNNSPLHF
d_gene: NA; v_gene: TRBV10-2; abundance: NA; j_gene: TRBJ2-2; CDR3nt: TGCGCCAGCAGTGTTAGAAGCGGCGTTAACACCGGGGAGCTGTTTTTT; CDR3aa: CASSVRSGVNTGELFF
d_gene: NA; v_gene: TRBV6-5; abundance: NA; j_gene: TRBJ1-3; CDR3nt: TGTGCCAGCAGTTCAGAGAGGGGCTCTGGAAACACCATATATTTT; CDR3aa: CASSSERGSGNTIYF
d_gene: TRBD2; v_gene: TRBV7-3; abundance: once; j_gene: TRBJ2-1; CDR3nt: TGTGCCAGCAAGGGGACTAGCGGGAGGACCAACAATGAGCAGTTCTTC; CDR3aa: CASKGTSGRTNNEQFF
d_gene: NA; v_gene: TRBV27; abundance: once; j_gene: TRBJ2-4; CDR3nt: TGTGCCAGCAGTCCTCGGACTTTTATCACCAAAAACATTCAGTACTTC; CDR3aa: CASSPRTFITKNIQYF
d_gene: NA; v_gene: TRBV14; abundance: NA; j_gene: TRBJ2-7; CDR3nt: TGTGCCAGCAGCCAAGATCGGGGGCTAGCGGTCCGCCACGAGCAGTACTTC; CDR3aa: CASSQDRGLAVRHEQYF
d_gene: TRBD2; v_gene: TRBV6-1; abundance: NA; j_gene: TRBJ2-3; CDR3nt: TGTGCCAGCAGTGTGTCTAGCGGGAGTTCAGATACGCAGTATTTT; CDR3aa: CASSVSSGSSDTQYF
d_gene: NA; v_gene: TRBV7-6; abundance: NA; j_gene: TRBJ1-5; CDR3nt: TGTGCCAGCAGCTTAGAAGATTATAGGCAGAAGTTTTTT; CDR3aa: CASSLEDYRQKFF
d_gene: NA; v_gene: TRBV7-2; abundance: once; j_gene: TRBJ1-3; CDR3nt: TGTGCCAGCAGCTTAGTCGGGGGTACGGGAAACACCATATATTTT; CDR3aa: CASSLVGGTGNTIYF
d_gene: TRBD1; v_gene: TRBV29-1; abundance: NA; j_gene: TRBJ1-4; CDR3nt: TGCAGCGTAGATCAACCGGGACAGGGAGGTGAAAAACTGTTTTTT; CDR3aa: CSVDQPGQGGEKLFF
d_gene: NA; v_gene: TRBV11-3; abundance: NA; j_gene: TRBJ1-2; CDR3nt: TGTGCCAGCAGCTCAGACGATACTTATGGCTACACCTTC; CDR3aa: CASSSDDTYGYTF
d_gene: NA; v_gene: TRBV6-1; abundance: NA; j_gene: TRBJ1-5; CDR3nt: TGTGCCAGCAGTGAACAGCTGTCAGGGTTCAATCAGCCCCAGCATTTT; CDR3aa: CASSEQLSGFNQPQHF
d_gene: TRBD2; v_gene: TRBV15; abundance: NA; j_gene: TRBJ2-1; CDR3nt: TGTGCCACCAGCAGAGAGGGCGGGAGGGCCTCCAATGAGCAGTTCTTC; CDR3aa: CATSREGGRASNEQFF
d_gene: NA; v_gene: TRBV29-1; abundance: NA; j_gene: TRBJ1-1; CDR3nt: TGCAGCGTTGAACCCAGAAGGGAGGTTGAAGCTTTCTTT; CDR3aa: CSVEPRREVEAFF